This T cell receptor beta chain was sequenced for a study of blood T cell repertoires in COVID-19. Overall study context: COVID-19 samples from acute and convalescent phases originated in the United States, Italy and Spain. From T cells, B-cell-depleted T cells, or PBMCs came the material, which was cDNA or gDNA.

In the study's own analysis: Amplifying reference gene primers gave estimates of nucleated cell counts. The protocol was immunoSEQ multiplex PCR, while the TCRdb copy is restricted to in-frame clones and leaves out a portion. V and J calls and clone size are copied from that table; D and trimming were computed from the DNA. The table lists approximately 300,000 clones, about 90% of them singletons, with 2% to 2.5% in the top ten. This clone appeared once. J was trimmed by 0 bases and V by 7 bases; bases with no gene match: 5. Germline-derived CDR1 and CDR2 are SQVTM and ANQGSEA. The CDR3 spans 14 residues.

The clonotype originates from a woman aged 45-59 years who had recovered from COVID-19. J is TRBJ2-5 and V is TRBV29-1; TRBD1 matches at 10 bases. The sample was peripheral blood. The CDR3 DNA reads as TGCAGCGCTGACAGGGGGCCCTACCAAGAGACCCAGTACTTC. Encoded protein: CSADRGPYQETQYF.